This T cell receptor (beta chain) comes out of a study of shared T cell receptors in the human thymus. TCRdb keeps only in-frame clones here, not all; method: immunoSEQ multiplex PCR. The table has approximately 760,000 clones, approximately 83% seen once. J was trimmed by 3 bases and V by 0 bases; bases with no gene match: 5. From germline, CDR1 is SGHTA and CDR2 FQGNSA. This CDR3 is 17 amino acids long. This sample also appeared in a second study, on human thymus T cells. This second study notes: The sample donors, healthy Finnish infants, were having corrective surgery for congenital heart defects. During corrective heart surgery, resections were taken, and the thymus tissue came from them. Blood and thymic repertoires both appeared biased in V and J gene usage. Related research found strongly overlapping thymic repertoires in unrelated individuals.

This chain joins TRBV7-2 and TRBJ2-5, with 12 bases lining up with TRBD2. The sample consisted of thymocytes. The receptor was isolated from a girl under three years old with a congenital heart defect. CDR3 residues: CASSLAKPSGGEETQYF. For the CDR3, the DNA is TGTGCCAGCAGCTTAGCGAAGCCTAGCGGGGGGGAAGAGACCCAGTACTTC.